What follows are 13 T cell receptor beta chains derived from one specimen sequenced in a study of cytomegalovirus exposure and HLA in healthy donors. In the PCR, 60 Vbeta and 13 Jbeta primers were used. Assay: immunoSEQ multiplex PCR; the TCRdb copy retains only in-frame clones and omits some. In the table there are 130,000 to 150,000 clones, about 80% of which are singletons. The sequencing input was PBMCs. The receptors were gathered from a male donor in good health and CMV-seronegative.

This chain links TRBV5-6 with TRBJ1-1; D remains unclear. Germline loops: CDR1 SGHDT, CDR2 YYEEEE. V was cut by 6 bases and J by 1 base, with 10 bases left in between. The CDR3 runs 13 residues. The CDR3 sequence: CASNLLENTEAFF. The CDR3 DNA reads TGTGCCAGCAACTTACTCGAGAACACTGAAGCTTTCTTT. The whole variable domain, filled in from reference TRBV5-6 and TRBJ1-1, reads DAGVTQSPTHLIKTRGQQVTLRCSPKSGHDTVSWYQQALGQGPQFIFQYYEEEERQRGNFPDRFSGHQFPNYSSELNVNALLLGDSALYLCASNLLENTEAFFGQGTRLTVV.

The CDR3 DNA is TGTGCCAGCAGCGTAGATGGGGGGATTTATGGTAGAACTAATGAAAAACTGTTTTTT. Its protein is CASSVDGGIYGRTNEKLFF. The chain is built from TRBV9 and TRBJ1-4; maybe TRBD1 (5 bases). Looked up from germline, CDR1 is SGDLS and CDR2 is YYNGEE. The CDR3 is 19 amino acids. V dropped 0 bases and J dropped 1 base, with 19 bases sitting between them.

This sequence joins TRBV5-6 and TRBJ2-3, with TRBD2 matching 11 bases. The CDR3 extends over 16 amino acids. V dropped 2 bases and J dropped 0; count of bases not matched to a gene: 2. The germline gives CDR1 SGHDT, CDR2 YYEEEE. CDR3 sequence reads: CASSLTSGGSTDTQYF. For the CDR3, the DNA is TGTGCCAGCAGCTTAACTAGCGGGGGAAGCACAGATACGCAGTATTTT.

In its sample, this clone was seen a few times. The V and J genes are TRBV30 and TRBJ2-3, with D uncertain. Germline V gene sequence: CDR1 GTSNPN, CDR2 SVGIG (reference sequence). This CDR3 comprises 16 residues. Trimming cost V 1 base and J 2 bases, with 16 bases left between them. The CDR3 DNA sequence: TGTGCCTGGAGTGATCCCTTCCGACAACACACAGATACGCAGTATTTT. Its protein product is CAWSDPFRQHTDTQYF.

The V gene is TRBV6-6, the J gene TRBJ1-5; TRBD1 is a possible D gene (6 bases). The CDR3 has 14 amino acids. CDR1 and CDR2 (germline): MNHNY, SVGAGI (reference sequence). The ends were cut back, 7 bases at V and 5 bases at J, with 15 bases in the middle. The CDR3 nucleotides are TGTGCCAGCACCAGACAGGCAGTGGATCAGCCCCAGCATTTT. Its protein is CASTRQAVDQPQHF.

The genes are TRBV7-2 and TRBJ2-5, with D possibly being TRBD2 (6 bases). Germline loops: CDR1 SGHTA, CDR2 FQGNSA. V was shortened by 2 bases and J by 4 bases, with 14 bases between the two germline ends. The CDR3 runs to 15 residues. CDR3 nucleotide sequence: TGTGCCAGCAGCTTATCGCGGCTAGCGTTAGAGACCCAGTACTTC. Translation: CASSLSRLALETQYF.

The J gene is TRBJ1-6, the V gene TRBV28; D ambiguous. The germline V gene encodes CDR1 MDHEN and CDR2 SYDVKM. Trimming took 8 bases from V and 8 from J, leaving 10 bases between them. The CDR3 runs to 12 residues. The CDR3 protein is CASDFRHSPLHF. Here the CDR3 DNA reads TGTGCCAGCGACTTCCGCCATTCACCCCTCCACTTT. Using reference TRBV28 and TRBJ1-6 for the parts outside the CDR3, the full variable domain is DVKVTQSSRYLVKRTGEKVFLECVQDMDHENMFWYRQDPGLGLRLIYFSYDVKMKEKGDIPEGYSVSREKKERFSLILESASTNQTSMYLCASDFRHSPLHFGNGTRLTVT.

The DNA for the CDR3 is TGTGCCAGTAGAAGTACAGGAGATCAGCCCCAGCATTTT. It encodes CASRSTGDQPQHF. The V gene is TRBV2, the J gene TRBJ1-5; a possible D gene is TRBD1 (5 bases). CDR1 and CDR2 (germline): SNHLY, FYNNEI. V was trimmed by 9 bases and J by 5 bases, leaving 14 bases between them. The CDR3 length is 13 residues.

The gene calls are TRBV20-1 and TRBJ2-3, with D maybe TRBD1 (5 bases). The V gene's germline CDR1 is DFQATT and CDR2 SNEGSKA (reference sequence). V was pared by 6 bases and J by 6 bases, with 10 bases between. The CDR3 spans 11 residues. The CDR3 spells CSALGQDTQYF. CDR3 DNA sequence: TGCAGTGCCCTGGGGCAGGATACGCAGTATTTT.

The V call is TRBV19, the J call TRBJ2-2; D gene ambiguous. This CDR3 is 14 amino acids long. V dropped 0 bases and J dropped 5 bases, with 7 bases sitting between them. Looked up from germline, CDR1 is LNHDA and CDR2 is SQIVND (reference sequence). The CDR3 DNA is TGTGCCAGTAGTATAGACCTCGGTACCGGGGAGCTGTTTTTT. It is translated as CASSIDLGTGELFF.

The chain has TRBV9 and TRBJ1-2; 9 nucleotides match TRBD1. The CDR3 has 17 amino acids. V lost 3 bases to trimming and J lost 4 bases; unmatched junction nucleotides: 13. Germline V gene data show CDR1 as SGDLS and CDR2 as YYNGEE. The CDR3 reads CASSASRDRESGYGYTF. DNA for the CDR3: TGTGCCAGCAGCGCGTCCCGGGACAGGGAATCCGGCTATGGCTACACCTTC.

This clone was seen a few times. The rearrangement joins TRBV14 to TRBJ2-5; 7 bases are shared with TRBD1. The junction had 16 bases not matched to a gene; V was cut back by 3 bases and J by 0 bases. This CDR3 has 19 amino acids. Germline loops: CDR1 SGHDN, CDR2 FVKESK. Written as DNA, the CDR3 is TGTGCCAGCAGCCACAAGGCCGGGACAGCACTTTCGTACCAAGAGACCCAGTACTTC. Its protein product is CASSHKAGTALSYQETQYF.

CDR3 sequence: CASSTPNSGPIGNQPQHF. Here the CDR3 DNA reads TGTGCCAGTAGTACGCCCAATTCAGGGCCCATTGGCAATCAGCCCCAGCATTTT. This chain links TRBV19 with TRBJ1-5; D might be TRBD1 (5 bases). Germline V gives CDR1 LNHDA, CDR2 SQIVND (reference sequence). V was clipped by 4 bases and J by 2 bases, with 21 bases between them. There are 18 residues in the CDR3.